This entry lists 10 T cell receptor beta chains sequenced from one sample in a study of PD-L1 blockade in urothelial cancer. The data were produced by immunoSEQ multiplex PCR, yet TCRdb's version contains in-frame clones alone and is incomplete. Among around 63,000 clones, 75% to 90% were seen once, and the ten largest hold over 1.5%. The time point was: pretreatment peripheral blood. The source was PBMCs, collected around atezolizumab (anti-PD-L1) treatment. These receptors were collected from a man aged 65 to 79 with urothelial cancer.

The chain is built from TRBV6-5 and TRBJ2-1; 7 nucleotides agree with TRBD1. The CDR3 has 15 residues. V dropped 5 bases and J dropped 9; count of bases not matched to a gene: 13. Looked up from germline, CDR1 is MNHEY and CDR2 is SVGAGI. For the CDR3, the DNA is TGTGCCAGCAGTACGACAGGGAATCGTCGAGCTGAGCAGTTCTTC. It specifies CASSTTGNRRAEQFF.

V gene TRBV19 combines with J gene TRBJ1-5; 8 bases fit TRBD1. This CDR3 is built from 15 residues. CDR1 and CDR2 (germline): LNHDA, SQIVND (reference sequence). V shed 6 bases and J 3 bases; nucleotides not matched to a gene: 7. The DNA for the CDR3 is TGTGCCAGTAGGCTCCAGGGGGCGATCAATCAGCCCCAGCATTTT. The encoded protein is CASRLQGAINQPQHF.

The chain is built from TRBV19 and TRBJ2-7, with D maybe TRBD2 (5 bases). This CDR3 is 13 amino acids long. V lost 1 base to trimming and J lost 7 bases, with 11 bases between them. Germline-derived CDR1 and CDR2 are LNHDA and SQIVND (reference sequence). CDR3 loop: CASSIGAGGEQYF. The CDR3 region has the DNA TGTGCCAGTAGTATAGGTGCGGGCGGTGAGCAGTACTTC.

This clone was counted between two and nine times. CDR3 DNA sequence: TGTGCCAGCATTCCGACAGCTCTGTGGACTGAAGCTTTCTTT. It yields the protein CASIPTALWTEAFF. The chain combines TRBV6-5 with TRBJ1-1, with D possibly being TRBD1 (5 bases). Germline assignment: CDR1 MNHEY and CDR2 SVGAGI. CDR3 length: 14 amino acids. Trimming removed 7 bases from V and 5 bases from J, with 17 bases in between.

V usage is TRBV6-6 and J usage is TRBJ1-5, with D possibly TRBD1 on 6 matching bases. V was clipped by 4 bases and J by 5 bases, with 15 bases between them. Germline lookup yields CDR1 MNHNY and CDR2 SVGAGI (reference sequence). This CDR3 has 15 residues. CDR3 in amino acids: CASSSTGTRDQPQHF. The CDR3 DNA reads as TGTGCCAGCAGTTCCACCGGGACAAGGGATCAGCCCCAGCATTTT.

For the CDR3, the DNA is TGTGCCAGCAGCACATCTAGCGGGAGAACAGGAATCACGCAGTATTTT. Protein product: CASSTSSGRTGITQYF. The V call is TRBV7-2, the J call TRBJ2-3; 10 bases fit TRBD2. Germline CDR1 reads SGHTA; CDR2 reads FQGNSA. The CDR3 has 16 residues. The ends lost 5 bases at V and 9 bases at J; junction bases unmatched: 14.

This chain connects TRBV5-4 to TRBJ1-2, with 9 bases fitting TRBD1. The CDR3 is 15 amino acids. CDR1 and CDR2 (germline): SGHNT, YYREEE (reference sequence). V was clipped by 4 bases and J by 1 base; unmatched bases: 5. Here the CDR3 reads CASSTPGQGNYGYTF. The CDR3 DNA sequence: TGTGCCAGCAGCACTCCGGGACAGGGTAACTATGGCTACACCTTC.

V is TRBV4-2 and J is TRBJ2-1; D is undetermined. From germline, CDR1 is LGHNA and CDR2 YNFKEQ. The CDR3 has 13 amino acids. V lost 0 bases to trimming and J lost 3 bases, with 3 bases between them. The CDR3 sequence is CASSQDSYNEQFF. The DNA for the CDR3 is TGTGCCAGCAGCCAAGACAGCTACAATGAGCAGTTCTTC.

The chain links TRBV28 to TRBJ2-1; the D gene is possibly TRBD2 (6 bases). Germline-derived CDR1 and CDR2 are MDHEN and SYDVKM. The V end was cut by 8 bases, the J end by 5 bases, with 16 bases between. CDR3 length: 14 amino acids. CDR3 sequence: CASLPGGFDNEQFF. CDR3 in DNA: TGTGCCAGCTTGCCTGGGGGGTTTGACAATGAGCAGTTCTTC.

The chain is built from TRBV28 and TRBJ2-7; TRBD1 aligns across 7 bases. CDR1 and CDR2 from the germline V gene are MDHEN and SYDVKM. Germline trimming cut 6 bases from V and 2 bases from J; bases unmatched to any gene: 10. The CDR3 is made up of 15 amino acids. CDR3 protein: CASSLDRFTAYEQYF. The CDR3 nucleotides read TGTGCCAGCAGCCTGGACAGGTTCACAGCCTACGAGCAGTACTTC.